This T cell receptor beta chain was recovered during a study of T cell responses to AZD1222 COVID-19 vaccine. In the study overall: Pooling covered second doses at about 4 or about 12 weeks.

Study-wide results and caveats: Only 5 or 6 AZD1222 recipients were seropositive at baseline.

On this clone itself: The target antigen is unknown.

Trimming cost V 2 bases and J 4 bases, with 21 bases left between them. The CDR3 sequence is 17 residues long. Germline V gene lookup returns CDR1 GTSNPN and CDR2 SVGIG (reference sequence). Using immunoSEQ multiplex PCR, the repertoire was profiled, and TCRdb retains in-frame clones only, with some absent. Of 140,000 to 150,000 clones listed, about 94% are singletons. This material consisted of peripheral blood, taken on day 0 of AZD1222 vaccination. This chain connects TRBV30 to TRBJ1-5, with a weak D call TRBD1 (5 bases). This receptor was identified in an adult in good health. CDR3 in amino acids: CAWSPVRGVGSNQPQHF. CDR3 nucleotide sequence: TGTGCCTGGAGTCCCGTGAGAGGGGTGGGTTCAAATCAGCCCCAGCATTTT.